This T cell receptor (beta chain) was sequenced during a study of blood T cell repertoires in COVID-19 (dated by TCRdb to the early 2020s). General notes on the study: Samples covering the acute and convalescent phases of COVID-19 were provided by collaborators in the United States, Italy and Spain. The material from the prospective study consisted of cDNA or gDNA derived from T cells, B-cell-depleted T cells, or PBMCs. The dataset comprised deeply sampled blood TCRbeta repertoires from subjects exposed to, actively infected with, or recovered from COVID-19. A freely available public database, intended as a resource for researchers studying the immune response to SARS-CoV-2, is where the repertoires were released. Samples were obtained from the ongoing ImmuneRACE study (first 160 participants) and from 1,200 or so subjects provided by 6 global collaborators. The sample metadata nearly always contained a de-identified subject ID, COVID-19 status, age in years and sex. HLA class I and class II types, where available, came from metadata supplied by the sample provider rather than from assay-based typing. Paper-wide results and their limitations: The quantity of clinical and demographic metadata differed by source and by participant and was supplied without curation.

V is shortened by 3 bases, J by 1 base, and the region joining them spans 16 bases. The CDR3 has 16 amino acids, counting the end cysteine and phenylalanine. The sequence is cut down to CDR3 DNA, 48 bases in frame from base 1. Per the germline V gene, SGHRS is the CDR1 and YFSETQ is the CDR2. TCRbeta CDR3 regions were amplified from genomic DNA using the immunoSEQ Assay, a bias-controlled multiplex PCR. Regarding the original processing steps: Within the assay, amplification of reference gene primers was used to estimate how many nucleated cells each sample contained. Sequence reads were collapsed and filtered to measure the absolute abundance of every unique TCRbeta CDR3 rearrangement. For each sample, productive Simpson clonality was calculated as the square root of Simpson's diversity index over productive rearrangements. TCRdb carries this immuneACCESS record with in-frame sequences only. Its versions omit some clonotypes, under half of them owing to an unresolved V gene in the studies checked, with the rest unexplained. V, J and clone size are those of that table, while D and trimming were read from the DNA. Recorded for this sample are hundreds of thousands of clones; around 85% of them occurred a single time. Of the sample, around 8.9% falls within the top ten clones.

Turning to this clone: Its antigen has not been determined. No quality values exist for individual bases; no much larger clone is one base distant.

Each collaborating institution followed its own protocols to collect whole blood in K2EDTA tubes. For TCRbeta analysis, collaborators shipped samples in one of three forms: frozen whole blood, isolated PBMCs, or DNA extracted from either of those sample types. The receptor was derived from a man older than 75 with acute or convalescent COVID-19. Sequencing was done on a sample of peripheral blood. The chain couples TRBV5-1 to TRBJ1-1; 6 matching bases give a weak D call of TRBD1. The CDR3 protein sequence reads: CASSSPGRGANTEAFF. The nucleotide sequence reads TGCGCCAGCAGCTCGCCTGGTCGGGGGGCGAACACTGAAGCTTTCTTT. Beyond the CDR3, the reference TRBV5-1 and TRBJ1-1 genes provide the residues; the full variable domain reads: KAGVTQTPRYLIKTRGQQVTLSCSPISGHRSVSWYQQTPGQGLQFLFEYFSETQRNKGNFPGRFSGRQFSNSRSEMNVSTLELGDSALYLCASSSPGRGANTEAFFGQGTRLTVV.